Listed here are 8 T cell receptor beta chains from one sample, sequenced in a study of cytomegalovirus exposure and HLA in healthy donors. This PCR relied on a set of 60 Vbeta primers and 13 Jbeta primers. The data were produced by immunoSEQ multiplex PCR, yet TCRdb's version contains in-frame clones alone and is incomplete. The top ten clones hold around 10% of a sample with about 31,000 clones, roughly two thirds of them seen once. Sequenced input: PBMCs. Source of these receptors: a man aged 35-49 years in good health and CMV-seropositive.

This clone was seen a handful of times. The V call is TRBV11-2, the J call TRBJ2-7; D might be TRBD1 (6 bases). This CDR3 region has 15 residues. V was trimmed by 3 bases and J by 4 bases, leaving 16 bases between them. Germline values: CDR1 SGHAT, CDR2 FQNNGV. The CDR3 sequence is CASSFNRDTTYEQYF. CDR3 bases: TGTGCCAGCAGCTTCAACCGGGACACGACTTACGAGCAGTACTTC.

The DNA of the CDR3 is TGCGCCAGCAGCGCTTCAGGCGCCCCTGGAAACACCATATATTTT. Its translation is CASSASGAPGNTIYF. This sequence joins TRBV5-1 and TRBJ1-3; D is uncertain. Per the germline V gene, CDR1 is SGHRS and CDR2 is YFSETQ. The CDR3 is 15 residues long. V lost 4 bases and J 2 bases, leaving 13 bases between the germline ends.

This clone was detected only a few times. The chain recombines TRBV10-3 with TRBJ2-5; TRBD2 matches at 7 bases. CDR1 is ENHRY and CDR2 is SYGVKD in the germline V gene. With V trimmed by 0 bases and J by 5 bases, 3 bases remained unmatched. This CDR3 spans 14 amino acids. The CDR3 region has the DNA TGTGCCATCAGTGAGTCTGGGCGGGGGGAGACCCAGTACTTC. It codes for CAISESGRGETQYF.

The J gene is TRBJ2-7, the V gene TRBV5-5, with 12 positions matching TRBD1. V gave up 4 bases and J gave up 0 bases; unmatched junction bases: 2. Germline V CDR1 and CDR2: SGHKS, YYEKEE (reference sequence). The CDR3 totals 15 residues. DNA of the CDR3: TGTGCCAGCAGCAGGGACAGGGGGCTCTCCTACGAGCAGTACTTC. It yields the protein CASSRDRGLSYEQYF.

This chain connects TRBV6-1 to TRBJ2-2; 7 nucleotides align to TRBD1. Germline loops: CDR1 MNHNS, CDR2 SASEGT. Trimming at V came to 0 bases and at J to 4 bases, leaving 8 bases not matched to a gene. The CDR3 has 17 amino acids. This CDR3 reads CASSEATGLSSTGELFF. CDR3 bases: TGTGCCAGCAGTGAAGCGACAGGGTTATCCAGCACCGGGGAGCTGTTTTTT.

V usage is TRBV5-1 and J usage is TRBJ2-1; 9 nucleotides align to TRBD1. V dropped 4 bases and J dropped 4; count of bases not matched to a gene: 9. The CDR3 covers 16 residues. Germline V gene lookup returns CDR1 SGHRS and CDR2 YFSETQ. CDR3: CASSPSDRGKYNEQFF. The DNA of the CDR3 is TGCGCCAGCAGCCCGTCCGACAGGGGGAAATACAATGAGCAGTTCTTC.

The rearrangement uses TRBV6-1 and TRBJ2-1; D uncertain. This CDR3 is 15 amino acids long. Trimming stripped 4 bases from V and 6 bases from J, with 16 bases between. The germline CDR1 and CDR2 sequences are MNHNS and SASEGT. In DNA, the CDR3 is TGTGCCAGCAGTGGAGATCCTTTCCCTATCAATGAGCAGTTCTTC. It translates to CASSGDPFPINEQFF.

The chain employs TRBV4-2 and TRBJ2-1; TRBD2 aligns across 10 bases. CDR3 length: 15 residues. Germline trimming cut 4 bases from V and 7 bases from J; bases unmatched to any gene: 7. From germline, CDR1 is LGHNA and CDR2 YNFKEQ. The CDR3 nucleotides read TGTGCCAGCAGCCGAACTAGCGGGATCAGTAATGAGCAGTTCTTC. It yields the protein CASSRTSGISNEQFF.